This TCR beta chain emerged from a study of T cell responses to AZD1222 COVID-19 vaccine. General study results and limits: In a largely white British group with more females than males, clonal diversity was possibly underestimated.

In the case of this clone: Its specificity is unknown.

Assay: immunoSEQ multiplex PCR; the TCRdb copy retains only in-frame clones and omits some. The repertoire has about 20,000 clones, almost 85% of them found once; the top ten carry approximately 16%. The CDR3 spans 14 residues. Germline CDR1 and CDR2: LNHDA and SQIVND (reference sequence). With 5 bases clipped from V and 4 bases from J, the junction kept 6 bases outside the gene matches. The specimen was peripheral blood, collected 28 days after the second AZD1222 dose. The origin of this receptor is an adult who received the AZD1222 COVID-19 vaccine. The chain carries TRBV19 and TRBJ1-1; 8 bases agree with TRBD1. This chain's CDR3 is CASSGQGASTEAFF. CDR3 in DNA: TGTGCCAGTAGTGGGCAGGGGGCGTCCACTGAAGCTTTCTTT.